This T cell receptor (beta chain) was found in a study of early T cells in non-severe SARS-CoV-2 infection (dated by TCRdb to about 2021). Context from the whole study: TCR sequencing used bulk RNA from unsorted whole blood, so alpha and beta chains could not be paired. Results the study describes overall, beyond this receptor: VDJdb matching was skewed toward anti-spike CD8 responses, so virus-specific expansions were likely underestimated and private and CD4 specificities were missed.

This was a case-control study nested in a cohort of healthcare workers in London, UK, who had nasopharyngeal swab PCR tests and blood samples taken every week. Healthcare workers were recruited between 23 and 31 March 2020, during the week of the UK lockdown, and were followed weekly for up to about 15 weeks. The receptor library was made with 5' RACE. Sequencing was carried out with a NextSeq 500. Unique molecular identifiers were attached to individual cDNA molecules in the TCR library protocol so that sequencing error and PCR bias could be corrected. Both TCR alpha and beta chains were sequenced, and tight co-correlation was observed between alpha and beta sequence abundances in each sample. Per the authors' processing: Decombinator V4 was used to annotate the V gene, J gene and CDR3 of the TCR sequences. Expanded TCRs were defined as changing significantly between any two time points under a Poisson model with p below 0.0001. Abundances of TCRs were expressed as counts per million after normalisation to the total number of TCRs sequenced in each sample. TRAV1-2 paired with TRAJ12, TRAJ20 or TRAJ33 defined MAIT TCRs, while TRAV10 paired with TRAJ18 defined iNKT TCRs. VDJdb, accessed 1 November 2021, was searched for CMV, EBV and SARS-CoV-2 annotated TCRs, excluding TCRs annotated for multiple antigens. TCRdb trimmed public reads at Q25 via fastp, called clones via MiXCR and kept in-frame beta chains. Identical CDR3 protein sequences are pooled into one entry, listed with their most common genes and DNA. None of the V and J calls come from the authors' own analysis; TCRdb made them. The sample table shows about 46,000 distinct CDR3 sequences, and less than 6.5% are seen once. The top ten hold 4.5% to 5.5% of the sample.

Points on this clonotype: Its antigen specificity is not known. Per-base quality was not reported, and no clone a single base away is much larger than it.

The germline V gene gives CDR1 as SGHVS and CDR2 as FNYEAQ. The CDR3 measures 17 amino acids from cysteine to phenylalanine. Here the CDR3 DNA is all that survives: 51 bases in frame from base 1. Cut back by 2 bases and 5 bases, the V and J ends lie 19 bases apart. The clonotype originates from an adult who was a healthcare worker with PCR-confirmed SARS-CoV-2 infection or an uninfected control (not recorded which). The source material was whole blood, sampled at baseline. This chain joins TRBV7-6 to TRBJ1-3; no D gene can be assigned with confidence. The sequenced DNA is TGTGCCAGCAGCTTATACTCGGACGGCACCTTTAGAAACACCATATATTTT. It is translated as CASSLYSDGTFRNTIYF.